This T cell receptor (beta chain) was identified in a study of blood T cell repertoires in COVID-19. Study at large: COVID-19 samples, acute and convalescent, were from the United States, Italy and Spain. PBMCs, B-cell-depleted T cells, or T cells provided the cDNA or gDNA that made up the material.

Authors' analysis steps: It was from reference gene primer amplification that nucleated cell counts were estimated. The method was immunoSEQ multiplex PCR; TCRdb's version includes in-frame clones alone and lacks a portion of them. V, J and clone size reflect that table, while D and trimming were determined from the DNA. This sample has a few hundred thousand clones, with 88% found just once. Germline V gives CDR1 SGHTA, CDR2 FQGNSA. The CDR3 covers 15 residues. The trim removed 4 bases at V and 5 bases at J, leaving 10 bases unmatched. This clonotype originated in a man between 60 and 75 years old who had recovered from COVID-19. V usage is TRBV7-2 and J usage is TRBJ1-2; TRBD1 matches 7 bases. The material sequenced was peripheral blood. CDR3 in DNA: TGTGCCAGCAGCTCAAGAGGACAGGCTCCTTATGGCTACACCTTC. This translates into CASSSRGQAPYGYTF.